Listed here are 12 T cell receptor beta chains from one sample, sequenced in a study of radiotherapy plus CTLA-4 blockade in lung cancer. The table came from immunoSEQ multiplex PCR; TCRdb's copy has only in-frame clones and leaves some out. The sample lists roughly 120,000 clones; more than 65% were seen once. The input for sequencing was peripheral blood, taken from a patient treated with radiotherapy plus ipilimumab. The origin of the receptors is a human donor with non-small cell lung cancer that progressed on radiotherapy plus ipilimumab. Some clones in this sample may be carry-over from other donors' samples.

This clone appeared a single time. This chain connects TRBV4-2 to TRBJ1-2, with D perhaps TRBD1 (6 bases). Germline-derived CDR1 and CDR2 are LGHNA and YNFKEQ. The length of the CDR3 is 16 residues. Trimming took off 1 base at V and 2 bases at J, with 14 bases between the two ends. CDR3 amino acids: CASSQGSPGQNYGYTF. CDR3 bases: TGTGCCAGCAGCCAAGGTAGCCCAGGACAGAACTATGGCTACACCTTC.

This chain links TRBV4-3 with TRBJ1-5; unclear D gene. Trimming removed 0 bases from V and 5 bases from J, with 8 bases in between. This CDR3 is built from 14 residues. Germline CDR1 is LGHNA and CDR2 is YSLEER. The chain's CDR3 is CASSQDLEDQPQHF. CDR3 DNA sequence: TGCGCCAGCAGCCAAGATTTAGAGGATCAGCCCCAGCATTTT.

The genes are TRBV7-2 and TRBJ2-7, with D tentatively TRBD1 (6 bases). The CDR3 sequence is 13 residues long. The germline gives CDR1 SGHTA, CDR2 FQGNSA. Trimming cost V 7 bases and J 0 bases, with 10 bases left between them. CDR3 sequence: CASTRQVSYEQYF. The CDR3 bases are TGTGCCAGCACCCGACAGGTCTCCTACGAGCAGTACTTC.

This clone came up once. The chain couples TRBV4-3 to TRBJ1-2; a possible D gene is TRBD1 (6 bases). CDR1 and CDR2 (germline): LGHNA, YSLEER. The CDR3 consists of 15 residues. V was pared by 0 bases and J by 6 bases, with 14 bases between. The CDR3 DNA reads TGCGCCAGCAGCCAAGATAGGGGGGGCTGGGATGGCTACACCTTC. Residues: CASSQDRGGWDGYTF.

The V call is TRBV7-9, the J call TRBJ2-5; no firm D call. The CDR3 is 14 amino acids. The ends were cut back, 4 bases at V and 2 bases at J, with 11 bases in the middle. Germline V gives CDR1 SEHNR, CDR2 FQNEAQ (reference sequence). The DNA of the CDR3 is TGTGCCAGCAGCTCAGGCGGAAATCAAGAGACCCAGTACTTC. This sequence encodes CASSSGGNQETQYF.

This chain connects TRBV28 to TRBJ2-7, with D hard to call. Germline V gene sequence: CDR1 MDHEN, CDR2 SYDVKM. The CDR3 runs 15 residues. V lost 1 base, J lost 5 bases, and 15 bases lay in between. CDR3 in DNA: TGTGCCAGCAGTTTATCTGTAGGGTTAGAAAACGAGCAGTACTTC. It codes for CASSLSVGLENEQYF.

This clone was counted once. The sample carries other DNA sequences with the same CDR3. V usage is TRBV7-9 and J usage is TRBJ1-1; the D is unclear. V lost 1 base, J lost 6 bases, and 15 bases lay in between. Germline CDR1 is SEHNR and CDR2 is FQNEAQ (reference sequence). This CDR3 region has 15 residues. CDR3 loop: CASSLGQTVQAEAFF. As DNA, the CDR3 is TGTGCCAGCAGCTTAGGACAAACGGTACAAGCTGAAGCTTTCTTT.

This clone is a singleton in its sample. The J gene is TRBJ2-7, the V gene TRBV7-2; 7 bases align to TRBD1. The CDR3 consists of 16 residues. Germline values: CDR1 SGHTA, CDR2 FQGNSA. V trimming: 0 bases; J trimming: 5 bases; junction bases outside the gene matches: 10. The CDR3 sequence: CASSLAPRQGTDEQYF. In DNA, the CDR3 is TGTGCCAGCAGCTTAGCGCCCCGACAGGGCACCGACGAGCAGTACTTC.

V is TRBV9 and J is TRBJ2-5; the D gene could be TRBD1 or TRBD2 (6 bases each). The germline V gene has CDR1 SGDLS and CDR2 YYNGEE. V lost 3 bases, J lost 5 bases, and 8 bases lay in between. CDR3 length: 12 amino acids. The CDR3 protein is CASSGGAETQYF. Here the CDR3 DNA reads TGTGCCAGCAGCGGGGGGGCCGAGACCCAGTACTTC.

The V gene is TRBV19, the J gene TRBJ1-2; tentative D call: TRBD1 (5 bases). The germline gives CDR1 LNHDA, CDR2 SQIVND (reference sequence). The CDR3 runs to 15 residues. Trimming cost V 3 bases and J 6 bases, with 17 bases left between them. The CDR3 reads CASSITDDRSDGYTF. Written as DNA, the CDR3 is TGTGCCAGTAGTATCACCGATGACAGAAGCGATGGCTACACCTTC.

The gene calls are TRBV19 and TRBJ1-1; D is perhaps TRBD1 (6 bases). Trimming stripped 4 bases from V and 0 bases from J, with 15 bases between. The germline V gene encodes CDR1 LNHDA and CDR2 SQIVND (reference sequence). The CDR3 covers 16 residues. CDR3 DNA: TGTGCCAGTAGTACAACAGGGAGGGGTATGAACACTGAAGCTTTCTTT. As protein: CASSTTGRGMNTEAFF. Together with reference TRBV19 and TRBJ1-1, the CDR3 gives the full variable domain: DGGITQSPKYLFRKEGQNVTLSCEQNLNHDAMYWYRQDPGQGLRLIYYSQIVNDFQKGDIAEGYSVSREKKESFPLTVTSAQKNPTAFYLCASSTTGRGMNTEAFFGQGTRLTVV.

This rearrangement joins TRBV7-2 to TRBJ1-3; D unclear. Germline-derived CDR1 and CDR2 are SGHTA and FQGNSA. The CDR3 spans 14 residues. The V end lost 1 base, the J end lost 0 bases, and 4 bases lay between the germline ends. This CDR3 is CASSLDSSGNTIYF. CDR3 sequence (DNA): TGTGCCAGCAGCTTAGACAGCTCTGGAAACACCATATATTTT.